The entry that follows covers one T cell receptor beta chain sequence. The target antigen is unknown. Expressed TCRB transcripts were sequenced, since all the RNA that had been isolated was reverse transcribed. The assay was immunoSEQ multiplex PCR, and TCRdb's table has in-frame clones only and misses some. The table includes under 55,000 clones, around 45% detected once. This entry belongs to a study of beta chain features in type 1 diabetes. Study-wide results and limits: For Type 1 diabetes patients, all four CD4+ subsets carried TCRB CDR3s that were moderately but significantly shorter.

Each of the CD4+ naive, central memory, regulatory and stem cell-like memory populations was sorted via CD45RO/CCR7/CD25/CD127/CD95/CD27. V lost 2 bases and J 0 bases, leaving 8 bases between the germline ends. Germline V CDR1 and CDR2: SEHNR, FQNEAQ (reference sequence). CDR3 length: 14 residues. The material sequenced was Tregs from blood. This sequence joins TRBV7-9 and TRBJ2-7; D is undetermined. This sequence was found in a man aged 25 to 40 with type 1 diabetes. The CDR3 bases are TGTGCCAGCAGCTTATCAGATACCTCCTACGAGCAGTACTTC. It yields the protein CASSLSDTSYEQYF. Complete variable domain (other parts from reference TRBV7-9 and TRBJ2-7): DTGVSQNPRHKITKRGQNVTFRCDPISEHNRLYWYRQTLGQGPEFLTYFQNEAQLEKSRLLSDRFSAERPKGSFSTLEIQRTEQGDSAMYLCASSLSDTSYEQYFGPGTRLTVT.